The 22 T cell receptor beta chains below come from one sample, sequenced in a study of blood T cells in healthy people across ages. A second PCR, run for about 7 to 11 cycles, used a sample-barcoded 5' primer plus a J-beta primer mix. MiXCR was run by TCRdb on the 5' RACE reads, yielding one entry per CDR3 protein. The sample records 910,000 or so distinct CDR3 sequences, just over 50% being singletons. Input material: blood. Receptors originate from a woman aged 55 to 70 in good health.

The chain links TRBV4-3 to TRBJ2-7, with 11 bases identical to TRBD1. Germline V gives CDR1 LGHNA, CDR2 YSLEER. V lost 3 bases and J lost 3; bases outside the gene matches: 7. CDR3 length: 16 amino acids. The CDR3 loop reads CASSHPGGQGDYEQYF. CDR3 DNA: TGCGCCAGCAGCCATCCAGGGGGACAGGGGGACTACGAGCAGTACTTC.

The chain couples TRBV5-1 to TRBJ2-3, with 9 bases lining up with TRBD2. The germline gives CDR1 SGHRS, CDR2 YFSETQ. There are 16 residues in the CDR3. The junction had 6 bases not matched to a gene; V was cut back by 4 bases and J by 0 bases. The CDR3 DNA reads as TGCGCCAGCAGCCCCCCTAGCGGGACTAGCACAGATACGCAGTATTTT. It encodes CASSPPSGTSTDTQYF.

V usage is TRBV29-1 and J usage is TRBJ2-4, with no clear D. Germline CDR1 is SQVTM and CDR2 is ANQGSEA. Trimming stripped 5 bases from V and 13 bases from J, with 15 bases between. The CDR3 runs 11 residues. CDR3 bases: TGCAGCGTTACAGAGACCTACGGGCAGTACTTC. Translating gives CSVTETYGQYF.

This chain connects TRBV6-4 to TRBJ2-1, with a possible D match to TRBD1 (6 bases). The CDR3 totals 14 residues. Trimming took 4 bases from V and 4 from J, leaving 11 bases between them. Germline loops: CDR1 MRHNA, CDR2 SNTAGT. The DNA of the CDR3 is TGTGCCAGCAGTGTTTGGGGGCCATACAATGAGCAGTTCTTC. This sequence encodes CASSVWGPYNEQFF.

The chain has TRBV18 and TRBJ1-1, with D possibly matching TRBD1 (6 bases). The CDR3 contains 13 residues. Germline V gene data show CDR1 as KGHSH and CDR2 as LQKENI. Trimming left V 5 bases short and J 3 bases short, with 10 bases between. CDR3 DNA: TGTGCCAGCTCAAGAGCAGGGGACACTGAAGCTTTCTTT. This sequence encodes CASSRAGDTEAFF. Based on the CDR3 plus reference TRBV18 and TRBJ1-1, the full variable domain is NAGVMQNPRHLVRRRGQEARLRCSPMKGHSHVYWYRQLPEEGLKFMVYLQKENIIDESGMPKERFSAEFPKEGPSILRIQQVVRGDSAAYFCASSRAGDTEAFFGQGTRLTVV.

This clonotype was found many times. The chain links TRBV27 to TRBJ1-1, with 12 nucleotides matching TRBD1. The CDR3 contains 16 residues. Per the germline V gene, CDR1 is MNHEY and CDR2 is SMNVEV (reference sequence). After removal of 6 bases from V and 4 bases from J, the junction contained 9 bases not matched to a gene. The CDR3 DNA reads TGTGCCAGCAGCCCCGGGACAGGGGGCCGCTTCACTGAAGCTTTCTTT. This encodes CASSPGTGGRFTEAFF.

The chain carries TRBV7-9 and TRBJ2-6; no reliable D call. Trimming pared 3 bases from V and 2 bases from J, leaving 20 bases between. Germline lookup yields CDR1 SEHNR and CDR2 FQNEAQ (reference sequence). There are 19 residues in the CDR3. The CDR3 sequence is CASSFGLALGRPGANVLTF. The CDR3 coding sequence is TGTGCCAGCAGCTTCGGTTTGGCCCTTGGTCGGCCTGGGGCCAACGTCCTGACTTTC. Supplemented by reference TRBV7-9 and TRBJ2-6, the full variable domain reads DTGVSQNPRHKITKRGQNVTFRCDPISEHNRLYWYRQTLGQGPEFLTYFQNEAQLEKSRLLSDRFSAERPKGSFSTLEIQRTEQGDSAMYLCASSFGLALGRPGANVLTFGAGSRLTVL.

This clonotype has a count of ten or more. This chain joins TRBV12-3 or TRBV12-4 and TRBJ2-3; no clear D gene. Trimming shortened V by 9 bases and J by 0 bases, and 4 bases separated the two germline ends. This CDR3 comprises 11 residues. The CDR3 DNA reads as TGTGCCAGTGGTAGCACAGATACGCAGTATTTT. Translated: CASGSTDTQYF.

This clonotype has just a few counts. This sequence joins TRBV2 and TRBJ2-4; 8 nucleotides match TRBD1. This CDR3 comprises 15 residues. Trimming removed 6 bases from V and 13 bases from J; junction bases left unmatched: 17. Germline V CDR1 and CDR2: SNHLY, FYNNEI. CDR3 coding DNA: TGTGCCAGCAGAATCCCCAGGACAGGGAGGTTGGAGCAGTACTTC. Amino acid sequence: CASRIPRTGRLEQYF.

In regard to this clonotype: A read error may produce the germline difference seen at one junction end. This chain connects TRBV20-1 to TRBJ1-2, with a possible D match to TRBD1 (6 bases). The CDR3 is 17 amino acids. CDR1 DFQATT and CDR2 SNEGSKA come from the germline V gene (reference sequence). The CDR3 spells CSARVLQLGGYDYGYTF. The CDR3 nucleotides read TGCAGTGCTAGAGTATTACAGCTGGGGGGCTATGACTACGGCTACACCTTC.

This clonotype was counted only a few times. V and J are TRBV29-1 and TRBJ2-7; 9 nucleotides agree with TRBD1. CDR3 size: 13 residues. Germline-derived CDR1 and CDR2 are SQVTM and ANQGSEA. The J segment lost 4 bases and the V segment lost 4 bases, leaving 5 bases of the junction unmatched. CDR3 bases: TGCAGCGTTGTTTTCGACAGGGGGTACGAGCAGTACTTC. Translated, it gives CSVVFDRGYEQYF.

This clonotype was seen only a few times. The chain links TRBV29-1 to TRBJ2-5, with 7 nucleotides matching TRBD2. The J call may be wrong; the DNA end is better matched by TRBJ2-7. The germline gives CDR1 SQVTM, CDR2 ANQGSEA. The CDR3 covers 14 residues. CDR3 amino acids: CSVAGGTTYYEQYF. For the CDR3, the DNA is TGCAGCGTTGCTGGCGGGACTACTTACTACGAGCAGTACTTC.

This chain connects TRBV4-3 to TRBJ1-4; weak D call: TRBD1 (5 bases). V shed 1 base and J shed 1 base, with 10 bases lying between them. Germline-derived CDR1 and CDR2 are LGHNA and YSLEER. There are 16 residues in the CDR3. The CDR3, as DNA: TGCGCCAGCAGCCAAGGCGGGGGGGTAACTAATGAAAAACTGTTTTTT. Translating gives CASSQGGGVTNEKLFF.

The DNA for the CDR3 is TGTGCCAGCAGCTTAAGCGGCGGGACTAGCGGAAGAGAGACCCAGTACTTC. It encodes CASSLSGGTSGRETQYF. The chain employs TRBV7-3 and TRBJ2-5, with TRBD2 identical over 11 bases. Unmatched junction bases numbered 8, after V lost 1 base and J lost 4 bases. CDR3 length: 17 amino acids. CDR1 and CDR2 (germline): SGHTA, FQGTGA.

The CDR3 protein is CASIGTPGNQPQHF. CDR3 nucleotide sequence: TGTGCCAGCATTGGCACCCCCGGGAATCAGCCCCAGCATTTT. The gene calls are TRBV12-3 or TRBV12-4 and TRBJ1-5; no reliable D call. Trimming pared 7 bases from V and 4 bases from J, leaving 14 bases between. The CDR3 sequence is 14 residues long.

This clonotype has a handful of counts. This chain links TRBV15 with TRBJ2-1; 8 nucleotides agree with TRBD2. The CDR3 sequence is 17 residues long. J lost 8 bases, V lost 0 bases, and 12 bases had no gene match. Germline V gene lookup returns CDR1 LNHNV and CDR2 YYDKDF (reference sequence). The CDR3 loop is CATSRDGREGPVHEQFF. The CDR3 nucleotides are TGTGCCACCAGCAGAGATGGCCGGGAGGGCCCAGTTCATGAGCAGTTCTTC.

This clonotype was found a few times. This chain connects TRBV28 to TRBJ2-4; tentative D call: TRBD1 (6 bases). The J call may be wrong; the DNA end is better matched by TRBJ2-7. Germline-derived CDR1 and CDR2 are MDHEN and SYDVKM. The CDR3 length is 13 residues. CDR3 region: CASIPGHTYEQYF. For the CDR3, the DNA is TGTGCCAGCATCCCGGGACATACCTACGAGCAGTACTTC.

This clonotype turned up a few times. The chain is built from TRBV12-3 or TRBV12-4 and TRBJ2-3, with D tentatively TRBD1 or TRBD2 (5 bases each). This CDR3 has 15 residues. Trimming took off 4 bases at V and 2 bases at J, with 13 bases between the two ends. The CDR3 sequence: CASSYAEGFTDTQYF. The CDR3 nucleotides are TGTGCCAGCAGTTATGCCGAGGGGTTCACAGATACGCAGTATTTT.

In its sample, this clonotype was seen a few times. The CDR3 reads CASSYADRHGYTF. The CDR3 DNA follows: TGTGCCAGCAGTTACGCCGACAGACATGGCTACACCTTC. J is TRBJ1-2 and V is TRBV6-5; tentatively, D is TRBD1 (5 bases). V was pared by 2 bases and J by 6 bases, with 10 bases between. Germline V gene lookup returns CDR1 MNHEY and CDR2 SVGAGI. CDR3 size: 13 residues.

J is TRBJ2-3 and V is TRBV10-1; D possibly corresponds to TRBD2 (6 bases). Trimming left V 3 bases short and J 3 bases short, with 13 bases between. The CDR3 contains 15 residues. Germline CDR1 and CDR2: WNHNN and SYGVQD (reference sequence). CDR3 DNA: TGCGCCAGCAGTGATCCTAGCGCGTTGACAGATACGCAGTATTTT. It codes for CASSDPSALTDTQYF.

This chain links TRBV29-1 with TRBJ2-1; D call uncertain. Trimming stripped 3 bases from V and 4 bases from J, with 10 bases between. CDR3 length: 13 amino acids. The germline CDR1 and CDR2 sequences are SQVTM and ANQGSEA. The CDR3 bases are TGCAGCGTTGAGGTCCTAGATTACAATGAGCAGTTCTTC. Its translation: CSVEVLDYNEQFF.

This clonotype appeared many times. V and J are TRBV4-1 and TRBJ2-7; D gene ambiguous. The V end lost 0 bases, the J end lost 3 bases, and 15 bases lay between the germline ends. From germline, CDR1 is MGHRA and CDR2 YSYEKL. CDR3 length: 16 amino acids. The chain's CDR3 is CASSQDIVRILYEQYF. CDR3 DNA sequence: TGCGCCAGCAGCCAAGATATAGTTAGAATCCTCTACGAGCAGTACTTC.